This TCR beta chain was obtained from a study of Graves' ophthalmopathy and Graves' hyperthyroidism. Amplification of the TCR beta CDR3 regions used RNA transcripts (as template). RT-PCR with HTBI primers came first, then second-round multiplex PCR. MiXCR, applied by TCRdb to the multiplex PCR reads, yields one record per CDR3 protein. The table has around 1,200,000 distinct CDR3 sequences, 35% to 45% seen once; the top ten hold 11%. This clonotype was counted at least ten times. V was shortened by 6 bases and J by 6 bases, with 18 bases between the two germline ends. The germline CDR1 and CDR2 sequences are SGHVS and FNYEAQ. This CDR3 has 14 amino acids.

This chain uses TRBV7-6 with TRBJ2-7; D perhaps matches TRBD2 (5 bases). What was sequenced was peripheral blood or thyroid tissue (not recorded which). The receptor's source is an adult man with Graves' hyperthyroidism. Written as DNA, the CDR3 is TGTGCCAGCAGTCAAAACTCGGGCGGAGGCGAGCAGTACTTC. Amino acids: CASSQNSGGGEQYF. Looking up the rest from reference TRBV7-6 and TRBJ2-7 gives the full variable domain: GAGVSQSPRYKVTKRGQDVALRCDPISGHVSLYWYRQALGQGPEFLTYFNYEAQQDKSGLPNDRFSAERPEGSISTLTIQRTEQRDSAMYRCASSQNSGGGEQYFGPGTRLTVT.